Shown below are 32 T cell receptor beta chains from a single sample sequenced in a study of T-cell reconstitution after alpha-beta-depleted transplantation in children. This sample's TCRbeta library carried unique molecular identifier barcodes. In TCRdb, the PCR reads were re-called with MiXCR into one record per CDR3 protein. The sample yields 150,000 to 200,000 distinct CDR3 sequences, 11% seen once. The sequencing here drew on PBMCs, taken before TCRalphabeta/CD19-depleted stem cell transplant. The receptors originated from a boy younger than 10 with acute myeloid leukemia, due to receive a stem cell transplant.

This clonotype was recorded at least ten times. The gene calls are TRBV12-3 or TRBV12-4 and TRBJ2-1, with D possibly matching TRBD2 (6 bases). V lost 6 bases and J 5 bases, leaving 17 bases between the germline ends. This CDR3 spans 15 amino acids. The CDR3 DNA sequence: TGTGCCAGCAGGAGCTTGGGACTTACCGACAATGAGCAGTTCTTC. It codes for CASRSLGLTDNEQFF.

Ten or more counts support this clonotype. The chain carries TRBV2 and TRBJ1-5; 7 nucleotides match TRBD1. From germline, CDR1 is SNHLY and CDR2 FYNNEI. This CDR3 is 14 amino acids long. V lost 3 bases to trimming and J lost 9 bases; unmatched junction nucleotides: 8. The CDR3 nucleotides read TGTGCCAGCAGTGAGGGACAGCCCTCGAGGCCCCAGCATTTT. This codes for CASSEGQPSRPQHF.

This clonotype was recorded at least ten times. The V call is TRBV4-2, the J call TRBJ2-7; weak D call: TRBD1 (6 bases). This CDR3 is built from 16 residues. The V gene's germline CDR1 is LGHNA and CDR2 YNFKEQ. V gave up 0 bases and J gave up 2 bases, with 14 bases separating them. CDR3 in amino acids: CASSQDRGPGAYEQYF. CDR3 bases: TGTGCCAGCAGCCAAGACAGGGGCCCCGGGGCCTACGAGCAGTACTTC.

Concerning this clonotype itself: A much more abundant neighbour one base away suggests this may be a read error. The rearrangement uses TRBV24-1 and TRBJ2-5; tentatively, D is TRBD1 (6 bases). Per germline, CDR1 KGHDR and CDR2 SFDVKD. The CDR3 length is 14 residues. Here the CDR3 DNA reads TGTGCCACCAGTGATCAGGGGACCCAAAAGACCCAGTACTTC. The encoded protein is CATSDQGTQKTQYF.

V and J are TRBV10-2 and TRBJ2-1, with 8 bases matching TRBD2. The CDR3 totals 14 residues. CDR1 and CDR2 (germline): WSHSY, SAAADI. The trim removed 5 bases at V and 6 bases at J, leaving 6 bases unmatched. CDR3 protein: CASSQRGGTNEQFF. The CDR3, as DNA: TGCGCCAGCAGTCAGCGCGGGGGGACCAATGAGCAGTTCTTC.

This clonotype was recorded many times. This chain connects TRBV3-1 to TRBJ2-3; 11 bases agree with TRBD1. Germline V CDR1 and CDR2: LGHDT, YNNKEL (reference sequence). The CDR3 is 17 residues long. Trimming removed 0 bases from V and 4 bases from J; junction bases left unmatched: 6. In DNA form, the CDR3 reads TGTGCCAGCAGCCAAGATGTCGGGACAGGGGGACCAGATACGCAGTATTTT. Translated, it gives CASSQDVGTGGPDTQYF.

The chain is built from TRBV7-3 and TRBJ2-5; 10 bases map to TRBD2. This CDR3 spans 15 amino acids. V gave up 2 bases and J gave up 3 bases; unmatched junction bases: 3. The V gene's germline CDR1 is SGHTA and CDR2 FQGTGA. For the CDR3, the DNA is TGTGCCAGCAGCTTACTAGCGGGAGCCAAAGAGACCCAGTACTTC. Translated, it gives CASSLLAGAKETQYF.

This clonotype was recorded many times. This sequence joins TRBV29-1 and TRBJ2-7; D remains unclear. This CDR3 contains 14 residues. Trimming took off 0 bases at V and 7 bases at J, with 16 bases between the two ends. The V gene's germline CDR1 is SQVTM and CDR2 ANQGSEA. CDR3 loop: CSVEDSGYFREQYF. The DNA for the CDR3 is TGCAGCGTTGAAGATTCGGGCTACTTTCGGGAGCAGTACTTC.

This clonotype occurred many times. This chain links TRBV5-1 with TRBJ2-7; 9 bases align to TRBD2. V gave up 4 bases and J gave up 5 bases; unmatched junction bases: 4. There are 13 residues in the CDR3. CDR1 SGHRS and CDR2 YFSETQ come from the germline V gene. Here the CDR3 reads CASSQRGVDEQYF. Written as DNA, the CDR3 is TGCGCCAGCAGCCAGCGGGGGGTTGACGAGCAGTACTTC.

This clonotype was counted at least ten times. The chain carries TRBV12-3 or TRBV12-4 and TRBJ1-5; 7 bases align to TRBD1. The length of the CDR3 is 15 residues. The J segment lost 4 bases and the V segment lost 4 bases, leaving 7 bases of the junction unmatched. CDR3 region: CASSWGRQGNQPQHF. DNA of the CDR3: TGTGCCAGCAGTTGGGGGCGACAGGGAAATCAGCCCCAGCATTTT.

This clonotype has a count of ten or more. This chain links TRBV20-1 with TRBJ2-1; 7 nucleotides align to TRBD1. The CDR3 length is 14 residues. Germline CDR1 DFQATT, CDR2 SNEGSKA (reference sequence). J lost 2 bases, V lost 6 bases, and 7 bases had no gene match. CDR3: CSAATGQTYNEQFF. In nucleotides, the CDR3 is TGCAGTGCAGCGACAGGGCAAACCTACAATGAGCAGTTCTTC.

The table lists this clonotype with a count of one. For the CDR3, the DNA is TGCGCCAGCAGTGGGATAAACACCGGGGAGCTGTTTTTT. Protein product: CASSGINTGELFF. The V call is TRBV10-1, the J call TRBJ2-2; D is uncertain. CDR3 length: 13 residues. Germline loops: CDR1 WNHNN, CDR2 SYGVQD (reference sequence). The V gene lost 4 bases and the J gene lost 2 bases, with 5 bases spanning the gap.

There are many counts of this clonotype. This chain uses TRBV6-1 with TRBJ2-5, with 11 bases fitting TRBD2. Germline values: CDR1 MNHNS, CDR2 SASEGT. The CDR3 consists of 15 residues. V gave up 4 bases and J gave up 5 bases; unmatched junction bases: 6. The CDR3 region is CASSVSGGAGETQYF. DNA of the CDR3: TGTGCCAGCAGTGTTAGCGGGGGGGCCGGGGAGACCCAGTACTTC.

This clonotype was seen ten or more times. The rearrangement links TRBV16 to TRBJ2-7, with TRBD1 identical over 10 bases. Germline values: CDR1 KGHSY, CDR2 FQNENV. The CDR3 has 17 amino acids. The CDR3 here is CAISPNVPGQGSYEQYV. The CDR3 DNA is TGTGCCATCAGCCCGAACGTACCGGGACAGGGGTCCTACGAGCAGTACGTC.

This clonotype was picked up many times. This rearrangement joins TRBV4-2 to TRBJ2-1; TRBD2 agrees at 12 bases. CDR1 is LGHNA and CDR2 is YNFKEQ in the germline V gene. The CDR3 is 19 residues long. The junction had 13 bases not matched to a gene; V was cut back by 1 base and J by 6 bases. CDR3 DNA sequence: TGTGCCAGCAGCCAAGTATCTAGCGGGGGGGCCGGGGCCTCCAATGAGCAGTTCTTC. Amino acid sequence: CASSQVSSGGAGASNEQFF.

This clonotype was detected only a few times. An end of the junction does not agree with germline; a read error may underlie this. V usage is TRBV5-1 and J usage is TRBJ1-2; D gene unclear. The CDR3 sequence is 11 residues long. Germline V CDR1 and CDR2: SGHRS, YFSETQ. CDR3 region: CASSSNYGDTF. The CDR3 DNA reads TGCGCCAGCAGCTCTAACTATGGCGACACCTTC.

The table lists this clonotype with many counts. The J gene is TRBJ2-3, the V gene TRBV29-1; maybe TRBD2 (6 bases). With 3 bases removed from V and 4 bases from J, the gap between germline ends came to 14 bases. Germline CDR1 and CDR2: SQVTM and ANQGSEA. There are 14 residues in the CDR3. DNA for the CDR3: TGCAGCGTTGAGGATGCGGGACGTGCAGATACGCAGTATTTT. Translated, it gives CSVEDAGRADTQYF.

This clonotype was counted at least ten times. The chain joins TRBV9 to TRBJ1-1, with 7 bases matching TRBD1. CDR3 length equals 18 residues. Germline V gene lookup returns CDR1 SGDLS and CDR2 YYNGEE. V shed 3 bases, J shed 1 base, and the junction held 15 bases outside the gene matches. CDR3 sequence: CASSGPGQSIPKNTEAFF. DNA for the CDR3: TGTGCCAGCAGCGGACCGGGACAGTCTATCCCTAAGAACACTGAAGCTTTCTTT.

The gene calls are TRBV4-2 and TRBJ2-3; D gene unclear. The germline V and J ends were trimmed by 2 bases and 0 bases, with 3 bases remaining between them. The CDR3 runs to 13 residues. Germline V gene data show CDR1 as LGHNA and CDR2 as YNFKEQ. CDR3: CASSQLSTDTQYF. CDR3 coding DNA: TGTGCCAGCAGCCAACTAAGCACAGATACGCAGTATTTT.

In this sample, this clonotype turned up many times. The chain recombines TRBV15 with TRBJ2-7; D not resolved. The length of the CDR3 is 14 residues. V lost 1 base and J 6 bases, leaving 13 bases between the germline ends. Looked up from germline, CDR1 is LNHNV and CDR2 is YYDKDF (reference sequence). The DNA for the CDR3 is TGTGCCACCAGCAGAGTTAGGGCTCGAGGCGAGCAGTACTTC. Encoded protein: CATSRVRARGEQYF.

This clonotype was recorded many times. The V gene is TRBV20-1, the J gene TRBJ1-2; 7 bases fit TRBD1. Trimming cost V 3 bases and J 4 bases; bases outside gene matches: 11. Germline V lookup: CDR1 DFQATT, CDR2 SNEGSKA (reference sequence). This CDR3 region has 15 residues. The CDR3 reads CSASVRQGLLYGYTF. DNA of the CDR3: TGCAGTGCTAGCGTCCGACAGGGCCTACTCTATGGCTACACCTTC.

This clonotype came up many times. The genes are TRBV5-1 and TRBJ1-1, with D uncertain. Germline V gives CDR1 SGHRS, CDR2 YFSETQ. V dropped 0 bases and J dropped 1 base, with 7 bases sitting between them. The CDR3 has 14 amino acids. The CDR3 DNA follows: TGCGCCAGCAGCTTGGTACAACGGAACACTGAAGCTTTCTTT. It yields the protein CASSLVQRNTEAFF.

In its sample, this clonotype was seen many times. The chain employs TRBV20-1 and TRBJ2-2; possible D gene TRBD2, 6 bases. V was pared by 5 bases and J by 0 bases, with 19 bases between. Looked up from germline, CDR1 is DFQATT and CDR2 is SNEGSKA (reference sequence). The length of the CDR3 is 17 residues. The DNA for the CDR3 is TGCAGTGCTCGGTTTCGGTTAGGAGGGGCGAACACCGGGGAGCTGTTTTTT. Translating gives CSARFRLGGANTGELFF.

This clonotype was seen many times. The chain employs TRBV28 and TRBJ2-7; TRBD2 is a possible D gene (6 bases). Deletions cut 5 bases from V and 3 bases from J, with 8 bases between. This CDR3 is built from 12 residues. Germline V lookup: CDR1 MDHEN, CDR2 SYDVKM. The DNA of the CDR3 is TGTGCCAGCAGTCTTAGCGGCTACGAGCAGTACTTC. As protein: CASSLSGYEQYF.

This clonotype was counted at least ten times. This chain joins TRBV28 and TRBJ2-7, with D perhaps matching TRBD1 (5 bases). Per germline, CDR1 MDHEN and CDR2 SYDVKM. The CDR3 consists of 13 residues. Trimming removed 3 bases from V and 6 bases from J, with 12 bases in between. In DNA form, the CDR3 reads TGTGCCAGCAGTTTGTCAGGGCTTGGCGAGCAGTACTTC. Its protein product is CASSLSGLGEQYF.

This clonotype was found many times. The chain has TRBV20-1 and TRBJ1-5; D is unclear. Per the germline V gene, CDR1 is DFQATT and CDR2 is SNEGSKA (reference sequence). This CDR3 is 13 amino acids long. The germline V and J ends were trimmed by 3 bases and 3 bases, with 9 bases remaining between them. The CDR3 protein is CSASNSINQPQHF. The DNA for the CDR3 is TGCAGTGCTAGTAACAGTATCAATCAGCCCCAGCATTTT.

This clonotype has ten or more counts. The CDR3 bases are TGCAGTGCTAGAATGAGGGTGGCCACCACAGATACGCAGTATTTT. This translates into CSARMRVATTDTQYF. The V and J genes are TRBV20-1 and TRBJ2-3, with D possibly being TRBD2 (5 bases). The V gene lost 2 bases and the J gene lost 2 bases, with 14 bases spanning the gap. Germline CDR1 and CDR2: DFQATT and SNEGSKA (reference sequence). The CDR3 loop spans 15 amino acids.

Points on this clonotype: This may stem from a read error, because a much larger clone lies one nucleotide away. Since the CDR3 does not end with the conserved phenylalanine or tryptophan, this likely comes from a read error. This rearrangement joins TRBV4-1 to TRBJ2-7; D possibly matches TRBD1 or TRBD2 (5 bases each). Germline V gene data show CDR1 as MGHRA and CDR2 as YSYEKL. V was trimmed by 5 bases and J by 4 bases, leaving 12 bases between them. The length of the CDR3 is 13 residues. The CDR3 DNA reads TGCGCCAGCAGCGGGACGGAGGAATACGAGCAGTACATC. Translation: CASSGTEEYEQYI.

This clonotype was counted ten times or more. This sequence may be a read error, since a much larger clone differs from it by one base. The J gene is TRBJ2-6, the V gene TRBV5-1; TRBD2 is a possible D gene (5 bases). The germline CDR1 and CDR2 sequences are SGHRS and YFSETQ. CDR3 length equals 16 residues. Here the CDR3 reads CAISLEVVPGANVLTF. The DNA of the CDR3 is TGCGCCATCAGCTTGGAGGTGGTCCCCGGGGCCAACGTCCTGACTTTC.

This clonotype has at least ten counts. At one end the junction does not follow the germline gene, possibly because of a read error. The CDR3 region has the DNA TGTGCTAGCAGCTTAGGCCCTGATGAGCCCCAGCATTTT. It yields the protein CASSLGPDEPQHF. V is TRBV7-7 and J is TRBJ1-5; D gene uncertain. The V gene's germline CDR1 is SSHAT and CDR2 FNYEAQ (reference sequence). The CDR3 covers 13 residues.

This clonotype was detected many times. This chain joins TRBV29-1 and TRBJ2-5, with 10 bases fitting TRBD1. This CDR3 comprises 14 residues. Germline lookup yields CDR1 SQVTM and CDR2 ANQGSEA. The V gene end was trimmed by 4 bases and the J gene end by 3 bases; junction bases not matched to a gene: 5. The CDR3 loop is CSVGGQGSEETQYF. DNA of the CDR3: TGCAGCGTTGGGGGACAGGGGTCAGAAGAGACCCAGTACTTC. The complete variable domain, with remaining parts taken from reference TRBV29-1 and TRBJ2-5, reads SAVISQKPSRDICQRGTSLTIQCQVDSQVTMMFWYRQQPGQSLTLIATANQGSEATYESGFVIDKFPISRPNLTFSTLTVSNMSPEDSSIYLCSVGGQGSEETQYFGPGTRLLVL.

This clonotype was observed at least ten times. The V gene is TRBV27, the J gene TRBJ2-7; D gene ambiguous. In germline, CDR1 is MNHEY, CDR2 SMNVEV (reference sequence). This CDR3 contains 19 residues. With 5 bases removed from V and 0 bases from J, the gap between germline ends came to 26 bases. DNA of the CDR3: TGTGCCAGCAGTACAACGTACCCCTTGGGAAGGGCTGACTCCTACGAGCAGTACTTC. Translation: CASSTTYPLGRADSYEQYF.